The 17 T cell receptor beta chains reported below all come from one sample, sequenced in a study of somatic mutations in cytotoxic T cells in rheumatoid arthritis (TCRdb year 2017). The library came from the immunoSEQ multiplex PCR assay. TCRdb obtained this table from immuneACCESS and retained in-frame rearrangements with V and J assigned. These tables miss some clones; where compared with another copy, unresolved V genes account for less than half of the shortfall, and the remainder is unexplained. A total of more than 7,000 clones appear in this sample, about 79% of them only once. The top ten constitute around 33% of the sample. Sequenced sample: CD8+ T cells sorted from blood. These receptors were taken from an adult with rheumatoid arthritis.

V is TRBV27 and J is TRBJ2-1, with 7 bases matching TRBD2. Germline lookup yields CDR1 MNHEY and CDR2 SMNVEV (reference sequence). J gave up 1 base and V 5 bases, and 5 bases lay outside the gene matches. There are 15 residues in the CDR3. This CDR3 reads CASSRDYASYNEQFF. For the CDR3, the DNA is TGTGCCAGCAGTCGGGACTACGCGTCCTACAATGAGCAGTTCTTC.

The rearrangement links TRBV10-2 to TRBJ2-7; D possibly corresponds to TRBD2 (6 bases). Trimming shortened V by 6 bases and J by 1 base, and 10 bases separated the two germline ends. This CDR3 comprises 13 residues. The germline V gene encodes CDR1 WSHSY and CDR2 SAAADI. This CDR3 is CASRGGSSYEQYF. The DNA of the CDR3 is TGCGCCAGCAGGGGGGGAAGTTCCTACGAGCAGTACTTC.

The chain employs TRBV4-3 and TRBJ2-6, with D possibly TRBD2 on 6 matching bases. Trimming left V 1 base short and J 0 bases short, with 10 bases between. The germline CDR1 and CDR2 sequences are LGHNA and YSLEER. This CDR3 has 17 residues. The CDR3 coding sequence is TGCGCCAGCAGCCAAGGGGGGGAGAGCTCTGGGGCCAACGTCCTGACTTTC. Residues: CASSQGGESSGANVLTF.

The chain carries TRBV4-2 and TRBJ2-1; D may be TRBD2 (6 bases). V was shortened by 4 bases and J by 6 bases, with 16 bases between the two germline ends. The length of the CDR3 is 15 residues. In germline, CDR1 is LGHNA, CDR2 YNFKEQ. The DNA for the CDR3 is TGTGCCAGCAGCCTTCCTGAAGGGACTCTCAATGAGCAGTTCTTC. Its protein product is CASSLPEGTLNEQFF.

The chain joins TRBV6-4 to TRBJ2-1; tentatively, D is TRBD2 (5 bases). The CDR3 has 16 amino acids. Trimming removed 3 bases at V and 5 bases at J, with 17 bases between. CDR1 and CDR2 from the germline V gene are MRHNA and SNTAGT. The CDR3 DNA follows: TGTGCCAGCAGTGATACGGTAGCGAGCCCACACAATGAGCAGTTCTTC. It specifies CASSDTVASPHNEQFF.

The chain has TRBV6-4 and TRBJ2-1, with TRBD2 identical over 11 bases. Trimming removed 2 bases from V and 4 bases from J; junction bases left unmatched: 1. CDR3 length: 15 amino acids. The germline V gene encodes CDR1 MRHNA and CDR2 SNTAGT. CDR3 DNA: TGTGCCAGCAGTGACAGACTAGCGGGATACAATGAGCAGTTCTTC. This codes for CASSDRLAGYNEQFF.

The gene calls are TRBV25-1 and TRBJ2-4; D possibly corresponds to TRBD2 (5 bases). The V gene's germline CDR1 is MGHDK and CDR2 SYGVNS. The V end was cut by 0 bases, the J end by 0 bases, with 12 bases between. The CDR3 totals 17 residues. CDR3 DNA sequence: TGTGCCAGCAGTGAATATTTTGGGAGCTCAGCCAAAAACATTCAGTACTTC. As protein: CASSEYFGSSAKNIQYF.

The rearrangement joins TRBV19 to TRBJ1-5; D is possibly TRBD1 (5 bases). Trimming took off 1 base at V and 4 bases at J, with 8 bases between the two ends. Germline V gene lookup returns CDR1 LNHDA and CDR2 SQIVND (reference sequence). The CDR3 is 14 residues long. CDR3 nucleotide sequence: TGTGCCAGTAGTATAGCGGGGCCGAATCAGCCCCAGCATTTT. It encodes CASSIAGPNQPQHF.

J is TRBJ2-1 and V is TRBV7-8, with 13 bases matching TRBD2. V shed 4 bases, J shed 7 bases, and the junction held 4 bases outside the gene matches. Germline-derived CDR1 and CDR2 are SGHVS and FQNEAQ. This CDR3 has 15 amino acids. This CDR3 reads CASSSLAGGRNEQFF. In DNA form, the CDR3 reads TGTGCCAGCAGCTCACTAGCGGGAGGGAGGAATGAGCAGTTCTTC.

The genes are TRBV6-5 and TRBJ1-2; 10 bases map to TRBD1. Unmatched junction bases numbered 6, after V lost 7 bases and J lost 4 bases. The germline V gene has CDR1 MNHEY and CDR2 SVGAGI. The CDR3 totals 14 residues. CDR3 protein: CASTRTGGAYGYTF. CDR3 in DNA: TGTGCCAGCACCCGGACAGGGGGTGCCTATGGCTACACCTTC.

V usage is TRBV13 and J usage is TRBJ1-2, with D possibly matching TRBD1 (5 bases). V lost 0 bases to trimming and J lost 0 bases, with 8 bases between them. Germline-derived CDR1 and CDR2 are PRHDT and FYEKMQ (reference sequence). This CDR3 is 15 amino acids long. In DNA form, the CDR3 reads TGTGCCAGCAGCTTAGGGGGAGGGGCTAACTATGGCTACACCTTC. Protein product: CASSLGGGANYGYTF.

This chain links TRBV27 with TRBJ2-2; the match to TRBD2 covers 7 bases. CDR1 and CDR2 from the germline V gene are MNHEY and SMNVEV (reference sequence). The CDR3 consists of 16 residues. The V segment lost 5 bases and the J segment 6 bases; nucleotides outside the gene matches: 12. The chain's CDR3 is CASSENLAVGSGELFF. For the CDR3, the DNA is TGTGCCAGCAGTGAGAATCTAGCGGTGGGCTCCGGGGAGCTGTTTTTT.

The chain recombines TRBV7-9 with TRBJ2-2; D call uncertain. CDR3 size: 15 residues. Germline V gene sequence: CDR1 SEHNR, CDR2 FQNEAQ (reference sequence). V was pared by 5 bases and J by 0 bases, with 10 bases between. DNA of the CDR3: TGTGCCAGCAGCGGAAGGCTTGCGAACACCGGGGAGCTGTTTTTT. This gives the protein CASSGRLANTGELFF.

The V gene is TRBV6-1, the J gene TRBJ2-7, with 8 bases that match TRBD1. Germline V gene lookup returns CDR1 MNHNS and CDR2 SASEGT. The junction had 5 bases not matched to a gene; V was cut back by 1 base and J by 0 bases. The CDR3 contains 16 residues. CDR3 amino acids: CASSEVWDRPSYEQYF. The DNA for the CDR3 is TGTGCCAGCAGTGAAGTTTGGGACAGGCCCTCCTACGAGCAGTACTTC.

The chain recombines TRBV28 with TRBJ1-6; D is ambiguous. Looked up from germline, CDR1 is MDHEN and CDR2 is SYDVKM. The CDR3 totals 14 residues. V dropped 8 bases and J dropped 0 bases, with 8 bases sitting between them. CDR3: CASVRDSYNSPLHF. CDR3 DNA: TGTGCCAGCGTCCGTGACTCCTATAATTCACCCCTCCACTTT.

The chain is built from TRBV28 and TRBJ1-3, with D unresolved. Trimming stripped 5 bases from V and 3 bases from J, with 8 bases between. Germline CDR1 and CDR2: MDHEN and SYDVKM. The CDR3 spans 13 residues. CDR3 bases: TGTGCCAGCAGTCTCCTAAGTGGAAACACCATATATTTT. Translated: CASSLLSGNTIYF.

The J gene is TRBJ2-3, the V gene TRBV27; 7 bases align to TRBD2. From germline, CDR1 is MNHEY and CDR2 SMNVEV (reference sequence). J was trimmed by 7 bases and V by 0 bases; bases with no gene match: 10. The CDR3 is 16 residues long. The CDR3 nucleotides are TGTGCCAGCAGTTTATCCGGACTAGGGGAAGTCTATACGCAGTATTTT. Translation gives CASSLSGLGEVYTQYF.